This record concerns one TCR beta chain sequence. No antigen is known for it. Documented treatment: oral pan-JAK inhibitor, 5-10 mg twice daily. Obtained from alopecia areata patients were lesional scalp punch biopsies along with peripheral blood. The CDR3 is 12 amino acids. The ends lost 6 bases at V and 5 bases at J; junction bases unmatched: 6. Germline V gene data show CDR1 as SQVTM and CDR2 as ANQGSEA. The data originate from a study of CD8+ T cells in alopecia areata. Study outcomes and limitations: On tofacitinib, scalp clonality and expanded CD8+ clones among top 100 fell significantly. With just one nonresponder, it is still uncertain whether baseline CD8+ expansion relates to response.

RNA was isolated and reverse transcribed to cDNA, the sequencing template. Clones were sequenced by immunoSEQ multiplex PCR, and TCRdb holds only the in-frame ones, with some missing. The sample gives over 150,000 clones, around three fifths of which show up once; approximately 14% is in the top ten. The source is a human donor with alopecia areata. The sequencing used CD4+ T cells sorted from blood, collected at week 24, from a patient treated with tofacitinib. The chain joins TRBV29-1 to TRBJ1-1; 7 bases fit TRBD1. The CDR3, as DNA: TGCAGCGTACTAAGGGGGCAAACTGAAGCTTTCTTT. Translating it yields CSVLRGQTEAFF.